The rows below give T cell receptor beta chains drawn from one sample of a study of blood T cell repertoires in COVID-19. Assay: immunoSEQ multiplex PCR; the TCRdb copy retains only in-frame clones and omits some. Seen here are around 98,000 clones, less than 85% observed once, and the top ten hold 11%. The sample consisted of peripheral blood. The receptors were sampled from a man aged 65-85 years with active or convalescent COVID-19. The CDR3 runs from the conserved cysteine through the conserved F or W. Each record gives: CDR3 protein, CDR3 DNA, V gene, J gene, D gene, clone size. A D gene is named only where the DNA matches it firmly. The size field is filled for only some rows; it gives once, few, many or a size class.

CDR3aa: CASSTANYGYTF; CDR3nt: TGTGCCAGCAGTACAGCTAACTATGGCTACACCTTC; v_gene: TRBV6-5; j_gene: TRBJ1-2; d_gene: NA; abundance: NA
CDR3aa: CASRQGQNNSPLHF; CDR3nt: TGCGCCAGCAGGCAGGGACAGAATAATTCACCCCTCCACTTT; v_gene: TRBV4-3; j_gene: TRBJ1-6; d_gene: TRBD1; abundance: NA
CDR3aa: CASSEYTGAYEQYF; CDR3nt: TGCGCCAGCAGTGAGTATACGGGAGCCTACGAGCAGTACTTC; v_gene: TRBV10-1; j_gene: TRBJ2-7; d_gene: NA; abundance: NA
CDR3aa: CASSFFQWAGDMDTEAFF; CDR3nt: TGTGCCAGCAGCTTTTTTCAGTGGGCAGGGGATATGGACACTGAAGCTTTCTTT; v_gene: TRBV11-2; j_gene: TRBJ1-1; d_gene: NA; abundance: NA
CDR3aa: CASSRTGDHEQYF; CDR3nt: TGTGCCAGCAGCCGAACGGGGGATCACGAGCAGTACTTC; v_gene: TRBV7-8; j_gene: TRBJ2-7; d_gene: NA; abundance: NA
CDR3aa: CASRRDPGGEQYF; CDR3nt: TGTGCCAGCAGACGGGACCCGGGGGGCGAGCAGTACTTC; v_gene: TRBV6-5; j_gene: TRBJ2-7; d_gene: TRBD2; abundance: once
CDR3aa: CASSQSGIGELFF; CDR3nt: TGTGCCAGCAGCCAATCGGGGATCGGGGAGCTGTTTTTT; v_gene: TRBV14; j_gene: TRBJ2-2; d_gene: NA; abundance: NA
CDR3aa: CASSNKRGESTDTQYF; CDR3nt: TGTGCCAGCTCCAACAAGCGGGGGGAGAGCACAGATACGCAGTATTTT; v_gene: TRBV5-5; j_gene: TRBJ2-3; d_gene: TRBD2; abundance: few
CDR3aa: CASSLDGTGNSGRYEQYF; CDR3nt: TGCGCCAGCAGCTTGGATGGGACAGGGAATAGTGGGAGATACGAGCAGTACTTC; v_gene: TRBV5-1; j_gene: TRBJ2-7; d_gene: TRBD1; abundance: once
CDR3aa: CASSDEAATNTEAFF; CDR3nt: TGTGCCAGCAGTGATGAGGCCGCAACGAACACTGAAGCTTTCTTT; v_gene: TRBV2; j_gene: TRBJ1-1; d_gene: NA; abundance: NA
CDR3aa: CASSPDRGAFQYF; CDR3nt: TGCGCCAGCAGCCCGGACAGGGGCGCCTTCCAGTACTTC; v_gene: TRBV5-1; j_gene: TRBJ2-7; d_gene: TRBD1; abundance: NA
CDR3aa: CASSPGYSNQPQHF; CDR3nt: TGTGCCAGCAGTCCGGGTTATAGCAATCAGCCCCAGCATTTT; v_gene: TRBV27; j_gene: TRBJ1-5; d_gene: NA; abundance: NA
CDR3aa: CASSQGASGASTDTQYF; CDR3nt: TGTGCCAGCAGCCAAGGCGCCTCGGGAGCTAGCACAGATACGCAGTATTTT; v_gene: TRBV4-2; j_gene: TRBJ2-3; d_gene: NA; abundance: NA
CDR3aa: CASSLAGFDWDQPQHF; CDR3nt: TGTGCCAGCAGCTTGGCCGGGTTCGATTGGGATCAGCCCCAGCATTTT; v_gene: TRBV5-8; j_gene: TRBJ1-5; d_gene: NA; abundance: NA
CDR3aa: CASSLASGGSTDTQYF; CDR3nt: TGTGCCAGCAGCTTAGCTAGCGGGGGAAGCACAGATACGCAGTATTTT; v_gene: TRBV7-9; j_gene: TRBJ2-3; d_gene: TRBD2; abundance: NA
CDR3aa: CASSLSGGPPYEQYF; CDR3nt: TGTGCCAGCAGCTTGTCCGGAGGACCTCCCTACGAGCAGTACTTC; v_gene: TRBV7-3; j_gene: TRBJ2-7; d_gene: NA; abundance: NA
CDR3aa: CASSRSRYHEQYF; CDR3nt: TGTGCCAGCAGCCGTTCGCGGTACCACGAGCAGTACTTC; v_gene: TRBV7-9; j_gene: TRBJ2-7; d_gene: NA; abundance: NA
CDR3aa: CASSVLAGGYNEQFF; CDR3nt: TGTGCCAGCAGCGTACTAGCGGGGGGCTACAATGAGCAGTTCTTC; v_gene: TRBV2; j_gene: TRBJ2-1; d_gene: TRBD2; abundance: NA
CDR3aa: CASSLVYSNQPQHF; CDR3nt: TGTGCCAGCAGCCTCGTATATAGCAATCAGCCCCAGCATTTT; v_gene: TRBV5-8; j_gene: TRBJ1-5; d_gene: NA; abundance: NA
CDR3aa: CASRNPGQENSPLHF; CDR3nt: TGTGCCAGCAGGAATCCGGGACAGGAGAATTCACCCCTCCACTTT; v_gene: TRBV6-6; j_gene: TRBJ1-6; d_gene: TRBD1; abundance: NA
CDR3aa: CSCQGAGYPSGYTF; CDR3nt: TGCAGCTGTCAGGGGGCCGGATACCCGTCTGGCTACACCTTC; v_gene: TRBV29-1; j_gene: TRBJ1-2; d_gene: TRBD1; abundance: NA
CDR3aa: CAWSGTSGGPAGFTDTQYF; CDR3nt: TGTGCCTGGAGCGGGACTAGCGGGGGGCCGGCTGGGTTCACAGATACGCAGTATTTT; v_gene: TRBV30; j_gene: TRBJ2-3; d_gene: TRBD2; abundance: NA
CDR3aa: CASSANSGTGGFGELFF; CDR3nt: TGTGCCAGCAGCGCCAATTCCGGGACAGGGGGTTTCGGGGAGCTGTTTTTT; v_gene: TRBV9; j_gene: TRBJ2-2; d_gene: TRBD1; abundance: NA